This TCR beta chain was sequenced in a study of cytomegalovirus exposure and HLA in healthy donors. 13 Jbeta primers and 60 Vbeta primers were used for the PCR. Clones were read by immunoSEQ multiplex PCR, and TCRdb kept only the in-frame ones, dropping some. This repertoire includes more than 90,000 clones. The TCR was taken from a man aged 40-49 years in good health and CMV-seropositive. Sequencing used PBMCs.

CDR3 bases: TGTGCCAGCCGACCGGGACTTAATCAGCCCCAGCATTTT. Its translation is CASRPGLNQPQHF. The J gene is TRBJ1-5, the V gene TRBV27; tentative D call: TRBD1 (5 bases). Germline V gene sequence: CDR1 MNHEY, CDR2 SMNVEV (reference sequence). This CDR3 region has 13 residues. V lost 8 bases to trimming and J lost 4 bases, with 12 bases between them.